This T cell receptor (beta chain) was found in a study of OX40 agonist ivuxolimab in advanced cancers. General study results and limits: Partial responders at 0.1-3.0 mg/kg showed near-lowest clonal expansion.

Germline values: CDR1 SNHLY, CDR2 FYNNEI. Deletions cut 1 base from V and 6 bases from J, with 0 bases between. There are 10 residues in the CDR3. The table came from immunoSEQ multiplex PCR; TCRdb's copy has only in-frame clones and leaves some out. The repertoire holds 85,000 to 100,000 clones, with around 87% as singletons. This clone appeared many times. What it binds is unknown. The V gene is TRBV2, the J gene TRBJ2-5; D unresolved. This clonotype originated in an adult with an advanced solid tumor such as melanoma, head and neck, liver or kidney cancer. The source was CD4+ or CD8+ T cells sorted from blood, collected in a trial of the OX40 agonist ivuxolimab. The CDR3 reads CASSEETQYF. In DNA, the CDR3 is TGTGCCAGCAGTGAAGAGACCCAGTACTTC. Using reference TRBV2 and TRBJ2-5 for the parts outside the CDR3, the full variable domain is EPEVTQTPSHQVTQMGQEVILRCVPISNHLYFYWYRQILGQKVEFLVSFYNNEISEKSEIFDDQFSVERPDGSNFTLKIRSTKLEDSAMYFCASSEETQYFGPGTRLLVL.